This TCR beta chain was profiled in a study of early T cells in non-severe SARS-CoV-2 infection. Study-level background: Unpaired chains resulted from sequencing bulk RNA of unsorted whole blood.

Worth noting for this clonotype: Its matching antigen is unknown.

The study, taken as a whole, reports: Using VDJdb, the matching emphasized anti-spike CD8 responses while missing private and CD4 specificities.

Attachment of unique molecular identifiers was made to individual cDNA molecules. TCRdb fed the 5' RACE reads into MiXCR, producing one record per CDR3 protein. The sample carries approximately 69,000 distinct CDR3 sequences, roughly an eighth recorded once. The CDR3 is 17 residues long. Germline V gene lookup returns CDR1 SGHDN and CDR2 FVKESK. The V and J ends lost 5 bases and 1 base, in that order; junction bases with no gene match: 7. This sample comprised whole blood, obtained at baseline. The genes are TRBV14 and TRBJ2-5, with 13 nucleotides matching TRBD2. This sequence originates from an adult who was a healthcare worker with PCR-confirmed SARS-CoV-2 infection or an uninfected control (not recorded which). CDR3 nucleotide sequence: TGTGCCAGCAGCGTGGGACTAGCGGGGCCCCTCCAAGAGACCCAGTACTTC. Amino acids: CASSVGLAGPLQETQYF.